This T cell receptor (beta chain) was sequenced for a study of Tregs in tolerant kidney transplant recipients. Assay used: immunoSEQ multiplex PCR; TCRdb lists only in-frame clones, some missing. The repertoire holds some 70,000 clones, with about 89% as singletons. The germline CDR1 and CDR2 sequences are SGHRS and YFSETQ. The V end was cut by 0 bases, the J end by 1 base, with 4 bases between. This CDR3 has 13 amino acids. Sequencing used CD4+ T cells from blood, obtained before the transplant. The chain combines TRBV5-1 with TRBJ1-1; D gene ambiguous. The TCR comes from a human donor who received a combined kidney and bone marrow transplant. This CDR3 reads CASSLARNTEAFF. As DNA, the CDR3 is TGCGCCAGCAGCTTGGCTAGGAACACTGAAGCTTTCTTT. The whole variable domain, remainder taken from reference TRBV5-1 and TRBJ1-1, is KAGVTQTPRYLIKTRGQQVTLSCSPISGHRSVSWYQQTPGQGLQFLFEYFSETQRNKGNFPGRFSGRQFSNSRSEMNVSTLELGDSALYLCASSLARNTEAFFGQGTRLTVV.